Following are 15 T cell receptor beta chains from one sample sequenced in a study of blood T cell repertoires in COVID-19. Repertoires were generated with immunoSEQ multiplex PCR, while TCRdb's copy carries only in-frame clones and drops some. The sample includes about 37,000 clones, over 70% seen only once; the top ten take around 3%. Sequencing was done on a sample of peripheral blood. The receptors here all came from a man aged 65 to 79 with COVID-19, enrolled during active disease.

The genes are TRBV27 and TRBJ2-3, with 8 bases matching TRBD1. The germline V gene has CDR1 MNHEY and CDR2 SMNVEV (reference sequence). The V segment lost 4 bases and the J segment 8 bases; nucleotides outside the gene matches: 8. This CDR3 region has 14 residues. CDR3 sequence: CASSYGQGHGTQYF. The CDR3, as DNA: TGTGCCAGCAGTTACGGACAGGGCCACGGTACGCAGTATTTT.

The chain has TRBV27 and TRBJ1-5; maybe TRBD1 (6 bases). Per the germline V gene, CDR1 is MNHEY and CDR2 is SMNVEV (reference sequence). Trimming pared 6 bases from V and 4 bases from J, leaving 10 bases between. The CDR3 length is 13 residues. The CDR3 protein is CASSWTVNQPQHF. CDR3 DNA sequence: TGTGCCAGCAGCTGGACAGTAAATCAGCCCCAGCATTTT.

The chain combines TRBV24-1 with TRBJ2-7, with 9 bases aligning to TRBD1. V was clipped by 7 bases and J by 6 bases; unmatched bases: 6. The CDR3 totals 13 residues. CDR1 is KGHDR and CDR2 is SFDVKD in the germline V gene. CDR3 DNA: TGTGCCACCAGGACAGGGGGGGGTTGCGAGCAGTACTTC. Protein product: CATRTGGGCEQYF.

The CDR3 region has the DNA TGTGCCAGCATGTTAGACGGGAGGCCCTCCTACAATGAGCAGTTCTTC. Protein product: CASMLDGRPSYNEQFF. This chain connects TRBV27 to TRBJ2-1; 7 nucleotides agree with TRBD2. Unmatched junction bases numbered 9, after V lost 7 bases and J lost 0 bases. The CDR3 has 16 residues. Germline values: CDR1 MNHEY, CDR2 SMNVEV (reference sequence).

The V gene is TRBV7-2, the J gene TRBJ1-5; D is possibly TRBD1 (5 bases). In germline, CDR1 is SGHTA, CDR2 FQGNSA. Trimming took 1 base from V and 0 from J, leaving 10 bases between them. This CDR3 region has 16 residues. The CDR3 here is CASSLVTTASNQPQHF. The CDR3, as DNA: TGTGCCAGCAGCTTAGTTACGACAGCTAGCAATCAGCCCCAGCATTTT.

The rearrangement links TRBV18 to TRBJ2-1; 11 bases agree with TRBD2. CDR3 size: 19 residues. CDR1 and CDR2 from the germline V gene are KGHSH and LQKENI. The V segment lost 2 bases and the J segment 0 bases; nucleotides outside the gene matches: 9. The CDR3 protein is CASSPFGTSGRSSYNEQFF. Here the CDR3 DNA reads TGTGCCAGCTCACCATTCGGGACTAGCGGCCGGAGCTCCTACAATGAGCAGTTCTTC.

The rearrangement joins TRBV2 to TRBJ1-2, with 10 bases aligning to TRBD1. The CDR3 totals 12 residues. Germline V gene lookup returns CDR1 SNHLY and CDR2 FYNNEI. After removal of 6 bases from V and 7 bases from J, the junction contained 2 bases not matched to a gene. Here the CDR3 DNA reads TGTGCCAGCAGGGGGACAGGGGTTGGCTACACCTTC. Its protein product is CASRGTGVGYTF.

The V call is TRBV6-2 or TRBV6-3, the J call TRBJ1-2; weak D call: TRBD1 (6 bases). Trimming took off 5 bases at V and 4 bases at J, with 17 bases between the two ends. The germline CDR1 and CDR2 sequences are MNHEY and SVGEGT. The CDR3 has 15 amino acids. CDR3 DNA sequence: TGTGCCAGCAGTGGCGCTCCTCCGGACAGCTATGGCTACACCTTC. The encoded protein is CASSGAPPDSYGYTF.

In its sample, this clone was seen a few times. The gene calls are TRBV9 and TRBJ2-2; weak D call: TRBD2 (5 bases). CDR1 is SGDLS, CDR2 YYNGEE, per germline. V was trimmed by 1 base and J by 5 bases, leaving 12 bases between them. The CDR3 runs 15 residues. As DNA, the CDR3 is TGTGCCAGCAGCGTACGGCGTGGCGGGACCGGGGAGCTGTTTTTT. Its translation: CASSVRRGGTGELFF.

The chain is built from TRBV18 and TRBJ2-7, with 8 bases matching TRBD2. V shed 2 bases and J 2 bases; nucleotides not matched to a gene: 8. Germline V gene sequence: CDR1 KGHSH, CDR2 LQKENI. This CDR3 contains 16 residues. The CDR3 protein is CASSPGAGGAAYEQYF. In DNA form, the CDR3 reads TGTGCCAGCTCACCAGGGGCGGGGGGAGCGGCCTACGAGCAGTACTTC. Using reference TRBV18 and TRBJ2-7 for the parts outside the CDR3, the full variable domain is NAGVMQNPRHLVRRRGQEARLRCSPMKGHSHVYWYRQLPEEGLKFMVYLQKENIIDESGMPKERFSAEFPKEGPSILRIQQVVRGDSAAYFCASSPGAGGAAYEQYFGPGTRLTVT.

The chain combines TRBV6-6 with TRBJ1-2, with TRBD1 as a possible D gene (5 bases). CDR1 is MNHNY and CDR2 is SVGAGI in the germline V gene (reference sequence). This CDR3 is 14 amino acids long. V was shortened by 7 bases and J by 3 bases, with 15 bases between the two germline ends. The chain's CDR3 is CASTSAAGYYGYTF. For the CDR3, the DNA is TGTGCCAGCACTTCGGCAGCAGGGTACTATGGCTACACCTTC.

This chain connects TRBV20-1 to TRBJ2-1; D call uncertain. This CDR3 contains 11 residues. Trimming removed 0 bases at V and 15 bases at J, with 12 bases between. Germline-derived CDR1 and CDR2 are DFQATT and SNEGSKA (reference sequence). This chain's CDR3 is CSARDRDFVFF. CDR3 sequence (DNA): TGCAGTGCTAGAGATCGAGACTTTGTGTTCTTC.

This clone appeared once. The rearrangement joins TRBV2 to TRBJ2-1; D uncertain. The CDR3 extends over 13 amino acids. CDR1 is SNHLY, CDR2 FYNNEI, per germline. V dropped 10 bases and J dropped 2 bases, with 12 bases sitting between them. CDR3 protein: CATQEATYNEQFF. CDR3 in DNA: TGTGCCACCCAAGAAGCGACCTACAATGAGCAGTTCTTC.

J is TRBJ2-1 and V is TRBV10-3, with a tentative D call TRBD1 (5 bases). The CDR3 runs to 15 residues. Germline CDR1 ENHRY, CDR2 SYGVKD. The V gene lost 3 bases and the J gene lost 0 bases, with 9 bases spanning the gap. CDR3 in amino acids: CAISEGASSYNEQFF. Written as DNA, the CDR3 is TGTGCCATCAGTGAAGGGGCCAGCTCCTACAATGAGCAGTTCTTC.

The CDR3 spells CASSPQGASTEAFF. DNA of the CDR3: TGTGCCAGCTCACCACAGGGGGCTAGCACTGAAGCTTTCTTT. V gene TRBV18 combines with J gene TRBJ1-1, with TRBD1 matching over 7 bases. Germline assignment: CDR1 KGHSH and CDR2 LQKENI. Trimming at V came to 1 base and at J to 4 bases, leaving 3 bases not matched to a gene. CDR3 length: 14 amino acids.